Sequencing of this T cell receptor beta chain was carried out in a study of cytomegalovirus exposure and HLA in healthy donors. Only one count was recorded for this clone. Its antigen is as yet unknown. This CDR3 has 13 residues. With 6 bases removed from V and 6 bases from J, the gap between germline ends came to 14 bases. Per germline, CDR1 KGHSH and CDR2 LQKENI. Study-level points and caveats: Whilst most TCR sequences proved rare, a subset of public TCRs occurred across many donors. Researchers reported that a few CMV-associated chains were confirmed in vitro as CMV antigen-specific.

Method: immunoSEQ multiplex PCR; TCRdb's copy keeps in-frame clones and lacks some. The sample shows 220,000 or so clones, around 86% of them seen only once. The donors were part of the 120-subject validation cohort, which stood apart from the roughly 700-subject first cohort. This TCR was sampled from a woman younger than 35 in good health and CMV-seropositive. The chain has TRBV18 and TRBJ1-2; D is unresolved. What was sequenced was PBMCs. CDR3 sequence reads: CASSLSGSDGYTF. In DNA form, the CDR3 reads TGTGCCAGCTCCCTAAGCGGGTCCGATGGCTACACCTTC.